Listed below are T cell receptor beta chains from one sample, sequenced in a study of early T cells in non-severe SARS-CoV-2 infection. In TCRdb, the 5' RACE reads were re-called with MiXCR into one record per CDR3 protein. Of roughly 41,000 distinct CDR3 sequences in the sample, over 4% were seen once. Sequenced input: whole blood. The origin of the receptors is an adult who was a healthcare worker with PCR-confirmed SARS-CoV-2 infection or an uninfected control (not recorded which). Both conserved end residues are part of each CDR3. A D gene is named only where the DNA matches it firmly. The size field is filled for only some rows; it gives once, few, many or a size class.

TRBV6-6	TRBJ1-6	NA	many	CASSQAGTYNSPLHF	TGTGCCAGCAGCCAAGCAGGGACCTATAATTCACCCCTCCACTTT
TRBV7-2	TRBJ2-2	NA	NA	CASSLNRDNTGELFF	TGTGCCAGCAGCTTAAACAGGGATAACACCGGGGAGCTGTTTTTT
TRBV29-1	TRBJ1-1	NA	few	CSVEVHGSPGTEAFF	TGCAGCGTTGAAGTACACGGCAGCCCCGGTACTGAAGCTTTCTTT
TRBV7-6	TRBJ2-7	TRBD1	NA	CASSRDRDNEQYF	TGTGCCAGCAGCCGGGACAGGGACAACGAGCAGTACTTC
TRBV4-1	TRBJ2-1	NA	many	CASSQGEGQFF	TGCGCCAGCAGCCAAGGAGAGGGGCAGTTCTTC
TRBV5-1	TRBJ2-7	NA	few	CASSLELVATYEQYF	TGCGCCAGCAGCTTGGAGTTAGTCGCAACCTACGAGCAGTACTTC
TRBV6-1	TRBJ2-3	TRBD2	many	CASSELAGAPDTQYF	TGTGCCAGCAGTGAACTAGCGGGAGCCCCAGATACGCAGTATTTT
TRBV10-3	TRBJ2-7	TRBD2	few	CAISERVAGAYEQYF	TGTGCCATCAGTGAGCGAGTAGCGGGGGCCTACGAGCAGTACTTC
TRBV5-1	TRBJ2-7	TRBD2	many	CASSLWTSGGPGNEQYF	TGCGCCAGCAGCCTATGGACTAGCGGGGGGCCCGGAAACGAGCAGTACTTC
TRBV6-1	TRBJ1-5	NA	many	CASSTFSWGAGQPQHF	TGTGCCAGCAGTACCTTTAGCTGGGGGGCAGGACAGCCCCAGCATTTT
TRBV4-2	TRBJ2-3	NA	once	CASSQAGQGDTQYF	TGTGCCAGCAGCCAAGCGGGCCAAGGAGATACGCAGTATTTT
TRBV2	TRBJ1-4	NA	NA	CASSRRTGAATTNEKLFF	TGTGCCAGCAGCAGACGCACGGGGGCTGCCACAACTAATGAAAAACTGTTTTTT
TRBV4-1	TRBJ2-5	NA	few	CASSQVGYTQETQYF	TGCGCCAGCAGCCAAGTTGGTTATACTCAAGAGACCCAGTACTTC
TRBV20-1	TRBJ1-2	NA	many	CSARPAQENGYTF	TGCAGTGCGCGCCCCGCACAGGAGAATGGCTACACCTTC
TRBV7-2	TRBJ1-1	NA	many	CASSLPRTNTEAFF	TGTGCCAGCAGCTTGCCCCGGACGAACACTGAAGCTTTCTTT
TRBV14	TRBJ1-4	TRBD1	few	CASSKKTGDGQKLFF	TGTGCCAGCAGCAAAAAGACAGGGGACGGGCAAAAACTGTTTTTT
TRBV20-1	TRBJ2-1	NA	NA	CSAREPNRYNEQFF	TGCAGTGCTAGAGAACCAAACAGATACAATGAGCAGTTCTTC
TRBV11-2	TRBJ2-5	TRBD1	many	CASSPTGVETQYF	TGTGCCAGCAGCCCGACAGGGGTGGAGACCCAGTACTTC
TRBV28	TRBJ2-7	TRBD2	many	CASSGDYERGLYEQYF	TGTGCCAGCAGTGGGGACTATGAGCGTGGTCTCTACGAGCAGTACTTC
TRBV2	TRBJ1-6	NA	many	CASSEVAQGPIIHSPLHF	TGTGCCAGCAGTGAGGTCGCGCAGGGACCCATAATCCATTCACCCCTCCACTTT
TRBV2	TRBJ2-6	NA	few	CASRAGSHSGANVLTF	TGTGCCAGCAGGGCAGGGAGCCACTCTGGGGCCAACGTCCTGACTTTC
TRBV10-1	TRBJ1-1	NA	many	CASSEVTGAKAFF	TGCGCCAGCAGTGAGGTTACGGGGGCGAAGGCTTTCTTT
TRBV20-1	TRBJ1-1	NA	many	CSAATGISNTEAFF	TGCAGTGCCGCAACCGGGATCTCGAACACTGAAGCTTTCTTT
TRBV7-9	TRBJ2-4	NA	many	CASSFPQWFVRGTKNIQYF	TGTGCCAGCAGCTTCCCCCAGTGGTTCGTGCGAGGGACCAAAAACATTCAGTACTTC
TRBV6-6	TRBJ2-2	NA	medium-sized	CASSLPGELFF	TGTGCCAGCAGTCTCCCCGGGGAGCTGTTTTTT
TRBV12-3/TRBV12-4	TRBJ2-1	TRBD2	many	CASVGRGNEQFF	TGTGCCAGTGTCGGGAGGGGGAATGAGCAGTTCTTC
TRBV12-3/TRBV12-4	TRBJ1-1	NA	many	CASRRGVNTEVFF	TGTGCCAGCAGGCGAGGGGTGAACACTGAAGTTTTCTTT
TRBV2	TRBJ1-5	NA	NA	CASRSGLSNQPQHF	TGTGCCAGCAGGAGCGGACTGAGCAATCAGCCCCAGCATTTT
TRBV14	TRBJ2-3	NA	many	CASSQGRLSTDTQYF	TGTGCCAGCAGCCAAGGAAGGTTGAGCACAGATACGCAGTATTTT
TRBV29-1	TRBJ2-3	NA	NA	CSVAGTLGLADTQYF	TGCAGCGTCGCCGGAACACTGGGGTTGGCAGATACGCAGTATTTT
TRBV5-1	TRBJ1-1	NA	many	CASREVTGSEAFF	TGCGCCAGCAGGGAGGTAACAGGGTCTGAAGCTTTCTTT
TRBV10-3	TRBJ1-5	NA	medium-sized	CAISGTGRLNQPQHF	TGTGCCATAAGTGGAACGGGACGGCTAAATCAGCCCCAGCATTTT
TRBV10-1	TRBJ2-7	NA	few	CASSGQGKGYYEQYF	TGCGCCAGCAGTGGGCAGGGGAAGGGATACTACGAGCAGTACTTC
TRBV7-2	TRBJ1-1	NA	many	CASSSSGSPGAFF	TGTGCCAGCAGCTCTTCCGGGTCCCCCGGAGCTTTCTTT
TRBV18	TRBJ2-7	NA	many	CASSPGIEDEQYF	TGTGCCAGCTCACCAGGGATTGAGGACGAGCAGTACTTC
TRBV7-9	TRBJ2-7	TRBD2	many	CASSRPGLAFIEQYF	TGTGCCAGCAGCCGGCCGGGACTAGCTTTTATAGAGCAGTACTTC
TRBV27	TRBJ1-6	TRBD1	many	CASSLRSGDSYSPLHF	TGTGCCAGCAGTTTAAGGAGCGGGGACAGCTATTCACCCCTCCACTTT
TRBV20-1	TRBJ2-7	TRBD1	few	CSARDQGASYEQYF	TGCAGTGCTAGAGATCAGGGGGCTTCCTACGAGCAGTACTTC
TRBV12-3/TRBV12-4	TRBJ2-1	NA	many	CASSPRHEQFF	TGTGCCAGCAGCCCGCGGCATGAGCAGTTCTTC
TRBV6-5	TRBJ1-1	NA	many	CASRTMNTEAFF	TGTGCCAGCAGAACAATGAACACTGAAGCTTTCTTT
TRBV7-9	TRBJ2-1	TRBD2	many	CASSSGSGGYEQFF	TGTGCCAGCAGCTCAGGAAGCGGGGGCTATGAGCAGTTCTTC
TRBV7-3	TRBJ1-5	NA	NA	CASSPQVYNQPQHF	TGTGCCAGCAGCCCACAGGTATACAATCAGCCCCAGCATTTT
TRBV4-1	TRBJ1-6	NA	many	CASSQEIPRVANSPLHF	TGCGCCAGCAGCCAAGAAATTCCCCGAGTGGCGAATTCACCCCTCCACTTT
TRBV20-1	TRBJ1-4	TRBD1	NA	CSARGRKGQPNEKLFF	TGCAGTGCTAGAGGGCGAAAGGGACAGCCTAATGAAAAACTGTTTTTT
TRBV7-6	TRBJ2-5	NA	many	CASSLAFASTQETQYF	TGTGCCAGCAGCTTAGCATTTGCGTCAACCCAAGAGACCCAGTACTTC
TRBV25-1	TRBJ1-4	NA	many	CASSEWGGQQPNEKLFF	TGTGCCAGCAGTGAATGGGGAGGTCAACAACCTAATGAAAAACTGTTTTTT
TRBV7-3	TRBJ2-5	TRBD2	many	CASSLASGRMETQYF	TGTGCCAGCAGCTTAGCTAGCGGGAGGATGGAGACCCAGTACTTC
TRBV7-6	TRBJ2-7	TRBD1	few	CASSTLTGGGYEQYF	TGTGCCAGCAGCACCCTGACAGGGGGCGGGTACGAGCAGTACTTC